This T cell receptor beta chain was identified during a study of blood T cells in healthy people across ages. Whole-study context: Template switching captured about one barcoded beta molecule per two T cells. Study observations and caveats: Long-lived donors carried more naive CD4+ cells and greater diversity than aged donors.

It was with a sample-barcoded 5' primer and a J-beta primer mix that a second PCR of roughly 7 to 12 cycles was run. Each CDR3 protein gets one entry after TCRdb re-called the 5' RACE reads with MiXCR. The profile shows around 1,600,000 distinct CDR3 sequences, approximately 42% of them singletons. In the case of this clonotype: As yet, its antigen is unknown.

Germline lookup yields CDR1 MNHEY and CDR2 SMNVEV (reference sequence). CDR3 size: 14 residues. V was trimmed by 3 bases and J by 7 bases, leaving 13 bases between them. The genes are TRBV27 and TRBJ1-5; the D gene is possibly TRBD1 (6 bases). Input material: blood. The sequence came from a woman between 18 and 29 years old in good health. The DNA for the CDR3 is TGTGCCAGCAGTTTTCAGGGGCCGGGACAGCCCCAGCATTTT. Amino acids: CASSFQGPGQPQHF.